This T cell receptor (beta chain) was obtained from a study of molecular identifiers for immune sequencing clone quantification. In this sample, this clonotype turned up many times. Its antigen is undetermined. V shed 2 bases and J shed 4 bases, with 11 bases lying between them. This CDR3 spans 14 amino acids. Germline V lookup: CDR1 MNHEY, CDR2 SVGAGI. TCRdb recomputed calls from the PCR reads with MiXCR, one row per CDR3 protein. In the table there are some 66,000 distinct CDR3 sequences, approximately 18% of which are singletons. Study conclusions and caveats: Clones above 20 RNA copies contained over 99% of effector molecules and under 1% of naive molecules.

This TCR derives from a human donor in good health. Some libraries in this study had Jurkat cell RNA spiked in. This chain links TRBV6-5 with TRBJ1-1; no clear D gene. The sequenced sample consisted of naive CD8+ T cells from blood, with Jurkat cell RNA spiked in. The subset is: FACS-sorted CD8+CD4-CCR7+CD45RA+ naive T cells. For the CDR3, the DNA is TGTGCCAGCAGTTACAACCTGCGAGGCACTGAAGCTTTCTTT. It codes for CASSYNLRGTEAFF.